This T cell receptor (beta chain) emerged from a study of blood T cell repertoires in COVID-19 (dated by TCRdb to the early 2020s). For context, the study as a whole: Samples from collaborators originated in the United States, Italy and Spain and spanned both the acute and convalescent phases of COVID-19. The material from the prospective study consisted of cDNA or gDNA derived from T cells, B-cell-depleted T cells, or PBMCs. Deeply sampled blood TCRbeta repertoires from subjects exposed to, actively infected with, or recovered from COVID-19 were included in the dataset. The repertoires were made available in a free public database intended to serve as a resource for research on the immune response to SARS-CoV-2. Samples came from the ongoing ImmuneRACE study (first 160 participants) plus 1,254 subjects from 6 global collaborators. Nearly every sample came with metadata listing a de-identified subject ID, COVID-19 status, age in years and sex. Where available, HLA class I and class II types were obtained from metadata supplied by the sample provider rather than from assay-based typing. Overall results and qualifications from the work: How much clinical and demographic metadata was included differed by source and by participant, and the metadata was provided uncurated.

TCRbeta CDR3 regions were amplified from genomic DNA by means of the immunoSEQ Assay, a bias-controlled multiplex PCR. The paper's data handling went like this. The number of nucleated cells in each sample was estimated by amplification of reference gene primers within the assay. To quantify the absolute abundance of each unique TCRbeta CDR3 rearrangement, sequence reads were collapsed and filtered. For each sample, productive Simpson clonality was calculated as the square root of Simpson's diversity index over productive rearrangements. TCRdb's version of the immuneACCESS table is confined to in-frame rearrangements and falls short of the full clone set. An unresolved V gene accounts for under half of the shortfall where checked; the remainder is of unknown origin. That table supplies the V and J calls and clone size; D and trimming were determined from the DNA. Within this sample are fewer than 400,000 clones, with around nine tenths of them counted one time only. The ten largest clones represent 10% of the sample.

The germline V gene (reference sequence) gives CDR1 as DFQATT and CDR2 as SNEGSKA. From the cysteine through the phenylalanine, the CDR3 covers 17 amino acids. The read is trimmed to its CDR3 DNA, 51 bases read in frame from base 1. Unmatched junction bases come to 14, with V trimmed by 3 bases and J by 7 bases. Participants in the prospective study were aged roughly 18 to 100 years, lived in more than 20 United States geographic areas, and enrolled through a virtual design. In the prospective study, cohorts were assigned on the basis of participant-reported clinical history obtained from a screening survey and a study questionnaire. For ImmuneRACE Cohort 3, a participant was defined as recovered based on two consecutive negative NP/OP PCR tests, clearance by a healthcare professional, or resolution of symptoms. In the prospective study, mobile phlebotomists collected whole blood, serum and a nasopharyngeal or oropharyngeal swab from each participant. Prospective study participants could optionally give additional blood draws and questionnaires over a roughly 2-month period. Prospective study blood samples were shipped either frozen or at room temperature before DNA extraction.

A note on this clone: The antigen this receptor binds is unknown. No base quality information exists; no much larger clone differs at one position.

This clonotype was sampled from a woman aged 50 to 60 who had recovered from COVID-19. The sample taken for sequencing was PBMCs or T cells enriched from blood (not recorded which). Recombination joined TRBV20-1 with TRBJ2-3; the junction holds 12 bases that match TRBD2. The DNA sequence is TGCAGTGCTAGTGGGGGACTAGCGGGTTCTGGTCTTAATACGCAGTATTTT. Its translation is CSASGGLAGSGLNTQYF.